This T cell receptor beta chain was identified in a study of identical twins. The study, taken as a whole, reports: Invariant MAIT and iNKT cells may have partly biased zero-insertion analyses. Conclusions were based on cross-sectional statistical analysis, without following the same donors. Insertions ran lower in abundant cord blood beta clonotypes, though not in memory repertoires.

This clonotype has a handful of counts. Its cognate antigen is unknown. One entry per CDR3 protein, called by TCRdb with MiXCR from the 5' RACE reads. The data contain some 630,000 distinct CDR3 sequences, under 8.5% of them singletons. The CDR3 is 16 amino acids. From germline, CDR1 is SGHDN and CDR2 FVKESK. Germline trimming cut 4 bases from V and 4 bases from J; bases unmatched to any gene: 9. This same sample was also part of a study on yellow fever vaccine responses in identical twins.

The sample comprised PBMCs. The chain recombines TRBV14 with TRBJ2-2, with 7 bases that match TRBD2. This TCR was recovered from a woman between 18 and 29 years old in good health. The CDR3 coding sequence is TGTGCCAGCAGCCGGGGGGACTACTACTCCACCGGGGAGCTGTTTTTT. It translates to CASSRGDYYSTGELFF.